Following are 3 T cell receptor beta chains from one sample sequenced in a study of shared clonotypes between healthy human individuals. The assay was immunoSEQ multiplex PCR, and TCRdb's table has in-frame clones only and misses some. The table includes some 500,000 clones, 65% to 80% detected once. The sequenced material came from PBMCs. These TCRs come from a woman aged 40 to 50 in good health. Some clones in this sample may be carry-over from other donors' samples.

This clone was detected ten times or more. The chain links TRBV19 to TRBJ1-2, with 10 bases fitting TRBD1. The germline V gene has CDR1 LNHDA and CDR2 SQIVND (reference sequence). V was pared by 5 bases and J by 7 bases, with 13 bases of the junction left unmatched. CDR3 length: 16 residues. The CDR3 DNA reads as TGTGCCAGTAGTCCCCCTCCCGGGACAGGGGACTTTGGCTACACCTTC. Protein sequence: CASSPPPGTGDFGYTF.

This clone appeared many times. The chain uses TRBV18 and TRBJ2-7; D remains unclear. The CDR3 length is 14 residues. V lost 3 bases and J lost 2, with 11 bases in between. Germline loops: CDR1 KGHSH, CDR2 LQKENI. CDR3: CASSPGSVTYEQYF. The CDR3 region has the DNA TGTGCCAGCTCACCGGGAAGCGTTACCTACGAGCAGTACTTC. Together with reference TRBV18 and TRBJ2-7, the CDR3 gives the full variable domain: NAGVMQNPRHLVRRRGQEARLRCSPMKGHSHVYWYRQLPEEGLKFMVYLQKENIIDESGMPKERFSAEFPKEGPSILRIQQVVRGDSAAYFCASSPGSVTYEQYFGPGTRLTVT.

The chain uses TRBV5-1 and TRBJ2-3, with unresolved D. The CDR3 extends over 16 amino acids. V gave up 4 bases and J gave up 0 bases, with 15 bases separating them. Germline V lookup: CDR1 SGHRS, CDR2 YFSETQ. This CDR3 reads CASSPRLIGSTDTQYF. The CDR3 DNA reads TGCGCCAGCAGCCCGCGTCTTATTGGGAGCACAGATACGCAGTATTTT.